This TCR beta chain was captured in a study of blood T cell repertoires in COVID-19. Across the whole study: Both acute and convalescent COVID-19 samples were obtained from the United States, Italy and Spain. PBMCs, B-cell-depleted T cells, or T cells provided the cDNA or gDNA that made up the material.

CDR1 SGHTA and CDR2 FQGNSA come from the germline V gene. The CDR3 is 16 amino acids. V was clipped by 5 bases and J by 4 bases, with 19 bases between them. In the original processing: By means of reference gene primer amplification, nucleated cell counts were estimated. The table came from immunoSEQ multiplex PCR; TCRdb's copy has only in-frame clones and leaves some out. That table supplies the V and J calls and clone size; D and trimming were determined from the DNA. Of hundreds of thousands of clones listed, about 85% were seen once; the top ten hold roughly 3%. This receptor was taken from a man in his late teens or twenties with active or convalescent COVID-19. Sequenced material: peripheral blood. This chain uses TRBV7-2 with TRBJ2-3, with D possibly TRBD1 on 5 matching bases. CDR3 DNA sequence: TGTGCCAGCAGCCCCTGGGAAGGGGTAGTATCAGATACGCAGTATTTT. This gives the protein CASSPWEGVVSDTQYF.